A selection of T cell receptor beta chains follows, all from one sample in a study of T cell repertoires in cytomegalovirus infection. One entry per CDR3 protein, called by TCRdb with MiXCR from the reads. The sample yields just over 300,000 distinct CDR3 sequences, roughly 17% seen once. Input material: PBMCs. The receptor set was obtained from a human donor in good health (CMV status not recorded). Some clones in this sample may be carry-over from other donors' samples. CDR3s leave out the opening cysteine and the closing phenylalanine or tryptophan. A D gene is named only where the DNA matches it firmly.

D gene: TRBD1
V gene: TRBV6-6
J gene: TRBJ2-7
CDR3 protein: ASSPDRGLY

D gene: -
V gene: TRBV6-6
J gene: TRBJ1-6
CDR3 protein: ASSYPFQPEVLYNSPLH

D gene: -
V gene: TRBV6-8
J gene: TRBJ2-7
CDR3 protein: ASSYGRRVDEQY

D gene: -
V gene: TRBV28
J gene: TRBJ1-3
CDR3 protein: ASSYPRQIEGNTIY

D gene: TRBD1
V gene: TRBV12-3/TRBV12-4
J gene: TRBJ2-3
CDR3 protein: ASSLVGQGYTDTQY

D gene: TRBD1
V gene: TRBV6-5
J gene: TRBJ2-7
CDR3 protein: ASSYLKTGTGLYEQY

D gene: -
V gene: TRBV20-1
J gene: TRBJ2-3
CDR3 protein: SVPRGGGAPDTQY

D gene: TRBD1
V gene: TRBV6-1
J gene: TRBJ2-3
CDR3 protein: ASGTAPDTQY

D gene: TRBD1
V gene: TRBV7-2
J gene: TRBJ2-7
CDR3 protein: ASSTGTGGAKEQY

D gene: TRBD2
V gene: TRBV20-1
J gene: TRBJ2-5
CDR3 protein: SARVAGGDQETQY

D gene: TRBD1
V gene: TRBV9
J gene: TRBJ2-5
CDR3 protein: ASSVTHRGYQETQY

D gene: -
V gene: TRBV28
J gene: TRBJ1-4
CDR3 protein: ASQSPPGGGRGTNEKLF

D gene: -
V gene: TRBV27
J gene: TRBJ1-2
CDR3 protein: ASSLRGGDLAYGYT

D gene: TRBD1
V gene: TRBV5-4
J gene: TRBJ2-2
CDR3 protein: ASSLMRQGGTGELF

D gene: TRBD2
V gene: TRBV7-2
J gene: TRBJ2-5
CDR3 protein: ASSSSSGGASRETQY

D gene: TRBD1
V gene: TRBV7-2
J gene: TRBJ1-6
CDR3 protein: ASSLTRQGNSPLH

D gene: TRBD1
V gene: TRBV6-6
J gene: TRBJ1-2
CDR3 protein: ASSAAGGEGYGYT

D gene: TRBD1
V gene: TRBV12-3/TRBV12-4
J gene: TRBJ1-1
CDR3 protein: ASSLATGGTEAF

D gene: TRBD1
V gene: TRBV7-2
J gene: TRBJ2-7
CDR3 protein: ASSLSPDRVNEQY

D gene: -
V gene: TRBV28
J gene: TRBJ2-1
CDR3 protein: ASSLFRGATYNEQF

D gene: -
V gene: TRBV2
J gene: TRBJ2-3
CDR3 protein: ASSVSSLGPDTQY

D gene: -
V gene: TRBV28
J gene: TRBJ2-7
CDR3 protein: ASTLGSLYEQY

D gene: -
V gene: TRBV27
J gene: TRBJ1-1
CDR3 protein: ATREGVVAEAF

D gene: -
V gene: TRBV2
J gene: TRBJ1-2
CDR3 protein: ASSIARSNYGYT

D gene: -
V gene: TRBV12-3/TRBV12-4
J gene: TRBJ2-5
CDR3 protein: ASSGVEETQY

D gene: TRBD1
V gene: TRBV6-6
J gene: TRBJ2-7
CDR3 protein: ASSYRTGNEQY